This T cell receptor (beta chain) came from a study of blood T cell repertoires in COVID-19. Overall study context: Both acute and convalescent COVID-19 samples were obtained from the United States, Italy and Spain. In each case, the material was cDNA or gDNA derived from T cells, B-cell-depleted T cells, or PBMCs.

Under the authors' procedure: Reference gene primer amplification yielded estimated nucleated cell counts. Measured with immunoSEQ multiplex PCR; TCRdb has only the in-frame clones, and not every one. That table furnishes V, J and clone size, whereas the DNA furnished D and trimming. The sample records about 110,000 clones, about four fifths being singletons. Germline V gene lookup returns CDR1 SGHTA and CDR2 FQGNSA. Trimming took 5 bases from V and 3 from J; bases not matched to a gene: 6. The CDR3 extends over 14 amino acids. The clonotype was recovered from a woman between 65 and 79 years old with acute or convalescent COVID-19. Sequencing was carried out using peripheral blood. The chain recombines TRBV7-2 with TRBJ2-7; 8 positions agree with TRBD1. Written as DNA, the CDR3 is TGTGCCAGCAGCCTTGACAGGGGCCTCTACGAGCAGTACGTC. Residues: CASSLDRGLYEQYV.